One sample yielded the 9 T cell receptor beta chains listed below, sequenced in a study of liver allograft versus peripheral blood T cells. Study-wide background: A comparison was made between T cell receptor repertoires in transplanted livers and those in recipients' peripheral blood.

TCRdb re-called the reads through MiXCR, storing one row per CDR3 protein. In the table there are approximately 10,000 distinct CDR3 sequences, less than 20% of which are singletons. The receptors here all came from a human patient who had a liver transplant. The graft donor may be the source of some T cells.

With respect to this clonotype: Just one base apart from a much larger clone, this may be a read error. The gene calls are TRBV9 and TRBJ1-1, with no clear D. Germline V gene data show CDR1 as SGDLS and CDR2 as YYNGEE. This CDR3 is 13 amino acids long. CDR3 residues: CTSSVGTAAEAFF. DNA of the CDR3: TGTACCAGCAGCGTAGGAACGGCTGCTGAAGCTTTCTTT.

This clonotype was seen only a few times. The genes are TRBV7-2 and TRBJ2-5; D uncertain. This CDR3 contains 13 residues. The V gene's germline CDR1 is SGHTA and CDR2 FQGNSA. Trimming removed 7 bases from V and 1 base from J, with 10 bases in between. CDR3 DNA sequence: TGTGCCAGCACCAACTGGCCCCAAGAGACCCAGTACTTC. It encodes CASTNWPQETQYF.

This clonotype is judged medium-sized. The chain employs TRBV18 and TRBJ1-3; D is unresolved. With 3 bases removed from V and 2 bases from J, the gap between germline ends came to 5 bases. CDR3 length equals 13 residues. In germline, CDR1 is KGHSH, CDR2 LQKENI. The DNA of the CDR3 is TGTGCCAGCTCACCCGGGGCTGGAAACACCATATATTTT. This encodes CASSPGAGNTIYF.

This clonotype is labeled as medium-sized. The V and J genes are TRBV18 and TRBJ1-6; D ambiguous. The CDR3 covers 13 residues. The germline CDR1 and CDR2 sequences are KGHSH and LQKENI. V was cut by 0 bases and J by 7 bases, with 4 bases left in between. CDR3 sequence (DNA): TGTGCCAGCTCACCACCCGAGAATTCACCCCTCCACTTT. It is translated as CASSPPENSPLHF.

The table lists this clonotype with many counts. The chain has TRBV19 and TRBJ1-5; no firm D call. Germline V lookup: CDR1 LNHDA, CDR2 SQIVND (reference sequence). The CDR3 sequence is 14 residues long. Trimming took 3 bases from V and 1 from J, leaving 7 bases between them. The CDR3 nucleotides read TGTGCCAGTAGTATCGCGGGGAGCAATCAGCCCCAGCATTTT. Translated: CASSIAGSNQPQHF.

By its share, this clonotype is medium-sized. The chain has TRBV18 and TRBJ1-1; TRBD1 aligns across 11 bases. V trimming: 6 bases; J trimming: 6 bases; junction bases outside the gene matches: 6. Per the germline V gene, CDR1 is KGHSH and CDR2 is LQKENI. This CDR3 has 14 residues. CDR3: CASSRGQGEAEAFF. CDR3 in DNA: TGTGCCAGCTCCCGGGGACAGGGGGAGGCTGAAGCTTTCTTT.

This clonotype was counted only a few times. This chain uses TRBV5-6 with TRBJ2-6; D may be TRBD1 or TRBD2 (5 bases each). V lost 5 bases, J lost 0 bases, and 9 bases lay in between. Germline values: CDR1 SGHDT, CDR2 YYEEEE. The CDR3 totals 15 residues. The CDR3 loop reads CASSLGVSGANVLTF. The DNA for the CDR3 is TGTGCCAGCAGTCTGGGGGTCTCTGGGGCCAACGTCCTGACTTTC.

In its sample, this clonotype was seen many times. This sequence joins TRBV6-1 and TRBJ1-5; the match to TRBD1 covers 7 bases. The CDR3 runs to 13 residues. With 6 bases clipped from V and 7 bases from J, the junction kept 6 bases outside the gene matches. CDR1 is MNHNS, CDR2 SASEGT, per germline. DNA of the CDR3: TGTGCCAGCAGAGGAGGGGGCAGGCAGCCCCAGCATTTT. Residues: CASRGGGRQPQHF.

The chain recombines TRBV12-3 or TRBV12-4 with TRBJ1-1; D is unresolved. CDR3 size: 13 residues. V was clipped by 6 bases and J by 2 bases, with 10 bases between them. CDR3 loop: CASRPIVNTEAFF. CDR3 in DNA: TGTGCCAGCAGGCCGATTGTTAACACTGAAGCTTTCTTT.